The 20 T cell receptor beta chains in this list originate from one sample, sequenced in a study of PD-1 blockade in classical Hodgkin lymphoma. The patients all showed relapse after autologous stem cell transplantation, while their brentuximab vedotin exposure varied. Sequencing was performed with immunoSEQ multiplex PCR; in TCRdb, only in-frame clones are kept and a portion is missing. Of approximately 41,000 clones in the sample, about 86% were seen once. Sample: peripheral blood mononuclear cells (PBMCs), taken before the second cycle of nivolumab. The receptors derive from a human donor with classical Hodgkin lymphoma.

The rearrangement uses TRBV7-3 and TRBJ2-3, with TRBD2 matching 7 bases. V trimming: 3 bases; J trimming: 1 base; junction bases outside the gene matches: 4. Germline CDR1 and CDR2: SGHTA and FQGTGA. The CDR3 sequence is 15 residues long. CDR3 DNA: TGTGCCAGCAGCTTCCAGCGGGGACGCACAGATACGCAGTATTTT. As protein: CASSFQRGRTDTQYF.

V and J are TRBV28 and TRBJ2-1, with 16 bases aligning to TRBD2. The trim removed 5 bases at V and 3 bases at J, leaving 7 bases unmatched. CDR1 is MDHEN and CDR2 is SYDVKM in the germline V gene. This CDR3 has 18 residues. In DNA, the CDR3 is TGTGCCAGCAGTACCGGGACTAGCGGGAGGGGCAACTACAATGAGCAGTTCTTC. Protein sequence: CASSTGTSGRGNYNEQFF.

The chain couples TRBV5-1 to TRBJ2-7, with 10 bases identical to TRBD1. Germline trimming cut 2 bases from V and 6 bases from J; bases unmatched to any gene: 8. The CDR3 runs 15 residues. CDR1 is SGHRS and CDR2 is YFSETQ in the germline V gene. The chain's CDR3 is CASSFAGTGVGEQYF. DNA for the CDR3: TGCGCCAGCAGCTTCGCTGGGACAGGGGTAGGCGAGCAGTACTTC. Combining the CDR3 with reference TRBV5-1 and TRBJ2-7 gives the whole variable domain KAGVTQTPRYLIKTRGQQVTLSCSPISGHRSVSWYQQTPGQGLQFLFEYFSETQRNKGNFPGRFSGRQFSNSRSEMNVSTLELGDSALYLCASSFAGTGVGEQYFGPGTRLTVT.

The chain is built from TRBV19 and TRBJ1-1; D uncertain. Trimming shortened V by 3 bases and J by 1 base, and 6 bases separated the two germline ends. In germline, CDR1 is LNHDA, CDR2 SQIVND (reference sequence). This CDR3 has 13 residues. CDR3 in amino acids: CASSIKPNTEAFF. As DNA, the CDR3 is TGTGCCAGTAGTATCAAGCCGAACACTGAAGCTTTCTTT.

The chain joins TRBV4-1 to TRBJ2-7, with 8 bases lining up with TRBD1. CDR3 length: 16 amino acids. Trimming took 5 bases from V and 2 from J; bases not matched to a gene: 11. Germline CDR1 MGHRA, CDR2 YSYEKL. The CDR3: CASSTDGGQGPYEQYF. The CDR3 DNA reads TGCGCCAGCAGCACCGACGGCGGACAGGGCCCCTACGAGCAGTACTTC.

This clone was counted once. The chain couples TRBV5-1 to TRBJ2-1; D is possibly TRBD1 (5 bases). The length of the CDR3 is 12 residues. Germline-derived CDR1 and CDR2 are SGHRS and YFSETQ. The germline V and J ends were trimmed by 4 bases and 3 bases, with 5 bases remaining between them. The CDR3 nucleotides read TGCGCCAGCAGCCAGGGCTACAATGAGCAGTTCTTC. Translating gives CASSQGYNEQFF.

CDR3 region: CASSLLGDQSYEQYF. As DNA, the CDR3 is TGCGCCAGCAGCTTGTTGGGAGATCAGAGCTACGAGCAGTACTTC. The rearrangement uses TRBV5-1 and TRBJ2-7; maybe TRBD2 (5 bases). The ends were cut back, 1 base at V and 3 bases at J, with 14 bases in the middle. Per germline, CDR1 SGHRS and CDR2 YFSETQ. The CDR3 contains 15 residues.

The CDR3 spells CASSLSSSGRETQYF. The DNA of the CDR3 is TGTGCCAGCAGCTTGTCGTCTAGCGGGCGCGAGACCCAGTACTTC. This chain links TRBV5-4 with TRBJ2-5, with 8 bases fitting TRBD2. The CDR3 contains 15 residues. Trimming cost V 1 base and J 5 bases; bases outside gene matches: 7. Germline V lookup: CDR1 SGHNT, CDR2 YYREEE (reference sequence).

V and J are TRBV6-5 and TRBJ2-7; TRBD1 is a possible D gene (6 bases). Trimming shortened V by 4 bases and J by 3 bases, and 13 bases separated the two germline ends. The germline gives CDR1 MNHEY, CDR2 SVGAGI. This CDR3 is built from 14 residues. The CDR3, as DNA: TGTGCCAGCAGTTCTCCGGGACATAACTACGAGCAGTACTTC. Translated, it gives CASSSPGHNYEQYF.

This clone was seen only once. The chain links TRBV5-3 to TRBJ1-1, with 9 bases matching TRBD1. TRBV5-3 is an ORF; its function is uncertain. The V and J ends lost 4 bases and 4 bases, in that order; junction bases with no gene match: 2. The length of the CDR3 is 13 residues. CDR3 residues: CARSRDRATEAFF. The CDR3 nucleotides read TGTGCCAGAAGCCGGGACAGGGCCACTGAAGCTTTCTTT.

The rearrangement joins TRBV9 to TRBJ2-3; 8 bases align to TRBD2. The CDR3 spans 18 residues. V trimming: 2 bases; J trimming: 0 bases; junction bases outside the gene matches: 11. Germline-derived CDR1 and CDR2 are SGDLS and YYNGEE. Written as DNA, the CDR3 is TGTGCCAGCAGCGTTGATGGGGCTAGCGGGTTTAGCACAGATACGCAGTATTTT. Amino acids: CASSVDGASGFSTDTQYF. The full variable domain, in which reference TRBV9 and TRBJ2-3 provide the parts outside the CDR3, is DSGVTQTPKHLITATGQRVTLRCSPRSGDLSVYWYQQSLDQGLQFLIQYYNGEERAKGNILERFSAQQFPDLHSELNLSSLELGDSALYFCASSVDGASGFSTDTQYFGPGTRLTVL.

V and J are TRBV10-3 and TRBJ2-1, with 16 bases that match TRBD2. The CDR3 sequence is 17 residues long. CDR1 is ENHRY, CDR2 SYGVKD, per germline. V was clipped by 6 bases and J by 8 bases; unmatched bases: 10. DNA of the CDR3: TGTGCCATCAGAAGTGGGGGACTAGCGGGAGGGAGGGATGAGCAGTTCTTC. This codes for CAIRSGGLAGGRDEQFF.

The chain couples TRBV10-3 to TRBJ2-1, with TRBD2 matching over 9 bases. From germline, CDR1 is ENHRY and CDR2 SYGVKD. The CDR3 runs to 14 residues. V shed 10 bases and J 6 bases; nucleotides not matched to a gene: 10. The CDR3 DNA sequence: TGTGCCACCGTCGTAGCGGGGGAACTCAATGAGCAGTTCTTC. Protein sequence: CATVVAGELNEQFF.

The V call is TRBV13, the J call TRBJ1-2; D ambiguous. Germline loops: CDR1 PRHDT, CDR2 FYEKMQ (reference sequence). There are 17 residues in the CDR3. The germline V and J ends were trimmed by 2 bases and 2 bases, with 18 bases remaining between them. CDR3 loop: CASSLKLPAGENYGYTF. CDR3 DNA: TGTGCCAGCAGCTTAAAGTTGCCGGCAGGAGAGAACTATGGCTACACCTTC. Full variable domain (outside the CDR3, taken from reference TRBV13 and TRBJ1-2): AAGVIQSPRHLIKEKRETATLKCYPIPRHDTVYWYQQGPGQDPQFLISFYEKMQSDKGSIPDRFSAQQFSDYHSELNMSSLELGDSALYFCASSLKLPAGENYGYTFGSGTRLTVV.

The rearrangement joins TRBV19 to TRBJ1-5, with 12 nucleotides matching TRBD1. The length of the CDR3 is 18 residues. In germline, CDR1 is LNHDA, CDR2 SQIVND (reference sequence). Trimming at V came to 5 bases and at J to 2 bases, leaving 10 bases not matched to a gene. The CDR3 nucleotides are TGTGCCAGTAGTTCCGCGGGGACAGGGGGCTGGGGCAATCAGCCCCAGCATTTT. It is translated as CASSSAGTGGWGNQPQHF.

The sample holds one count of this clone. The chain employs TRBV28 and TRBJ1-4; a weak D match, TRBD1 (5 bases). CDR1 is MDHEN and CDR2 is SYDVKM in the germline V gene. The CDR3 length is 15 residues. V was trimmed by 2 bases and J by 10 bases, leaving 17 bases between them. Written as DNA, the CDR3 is TGTGCCAGCAGTTTAAATCGGGGGGGAGGAGGAAAACTGTTTTTT. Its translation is CASSLNRGGGGKLFF.

This CDR3 reads CASSLSALAGSREQYF. CDR3 in DNA: TGTGCCAGCAGTTTATCGGCTCTAGCGGGGTCCCGAGAGCAGTACTTC. The gene calls are TRBV27 and TRBJ2-7, with 9 bases aligning to TRBD2. The J segment lost 7 bases and the V segment lost 0 bases, leaving 10 bases of the junction unmatched. Germline V gene sequence: CDR1 MNHEY, CDR2 SMNVEV (reference sequence). The CDR3 covers 16 residues.

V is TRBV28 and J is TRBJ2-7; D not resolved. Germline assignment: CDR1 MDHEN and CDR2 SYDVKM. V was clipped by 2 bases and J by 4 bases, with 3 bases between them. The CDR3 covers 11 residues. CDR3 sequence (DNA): TGTGCCAGCAGTTTAGGGTACGAGCAGTACTTC. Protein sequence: CASSLGYEQYF.

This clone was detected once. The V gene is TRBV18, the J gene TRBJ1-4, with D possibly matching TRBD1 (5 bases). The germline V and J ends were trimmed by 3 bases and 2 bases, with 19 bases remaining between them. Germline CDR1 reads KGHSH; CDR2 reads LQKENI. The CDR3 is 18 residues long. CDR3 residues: CASSPGGQGFTTNEKLFF. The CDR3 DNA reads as TGTGCCAGCTCACCCGGAGGGCAGGGCTTTACGACTAATGAAAAACTGTTTTTT.

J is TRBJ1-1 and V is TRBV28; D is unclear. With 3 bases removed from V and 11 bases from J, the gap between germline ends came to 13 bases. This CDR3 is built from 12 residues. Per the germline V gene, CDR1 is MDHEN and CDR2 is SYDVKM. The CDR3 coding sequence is TGTGCCAGCAGTTTCGGCCATGGGAGCGCTTTCTTT. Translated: CASSFGHGSAFF.